This TCR beta chain was captured by sequencing in a study of T-cell reconstitution after alpha-beta-depleted transplantation in children. Germline CDR1 reads SQVTM; CDR2 reads ANQGSEA. CDR3 size: 13 residues. V lost 7 bases to trimming and J lost 1 base; unmatched junction nucleotides: 6. This clonotype was seen only a few times. Researchers prepared the TCRbeta library using unique molecular identifiers, the study reports. TCRdb used MiXCR to reprocess the PCR reads, holding one entry per CDR3 protein. This sample has about 340,000 distinct CDR3 sequences; 10% to 15% occur once, and the top ten carry 4.3%.

Specimen: PBMCs, collected from the stem cell graft. This TCR was sampled from a human donor who donated a stem cell graft to a child with Fanconi anemia. The J gene is TRBJ1-1, the V gene TRBV29-1; TRBD1 agrees at 7 bases. CDR3 bases: TGCAGCGCCGGGGACAGCTGGAACACTGAAGCTTTCTTT. As protein: CSAGDSWNTEAFF.